Listed below are T cell receptor beta chains from one sample, sequenced in a study of radiation and T cells in renal cell carcinoma. Only in-frame clones appear in the TCRdb table, and some are missing; sequencing was by immunoSEQ multiplex PCR. Of 25,000 to 30,000 clones in the sample, 65% to 85% were seen once. Specimen: blood, collected from a patient whose treatment included radiotherapy and nephrectomy. The origin of the receptors is a man aged 55 to 70 with renal cell carcinoma. Both conserved end residues are part of each CDR3. A D gene is named only where the DNA matches it firmly. Clone size appears in some rows only: once, few, many, or a class for an expanded clone.

NA	TRBV14	TRBJ2-7	NA	CASSQDNSVTDEQYF	TGTGCCAGCAGCCAAGATAACAGCGTAACTGACGAGCAGTACTTC
TRBD1	TRBV6-1	TRBJ1-5	NA	CASSELWDRANQPQHF	TGTGCCAGCAGTGAATTATGGGACAGGGCCAATCAGCCCCAGCATTTT
TRBD2	TRBV19	TRBJ2-7	once	CASTRGLAGAGEQYF	TGTGCCAGTACCAGGGGGCTAGCGGGAGCCGGCGAGCAGTACTTC
NA	TRBV11-2	TRBJ1-1	NA	CASSLEGGGGGAFF	TGTGCCAGCAGCTTAGAGGGTGGTGGAGGGGGAGCTTTCTTT
TRBD1	TRBV5-1	TRBJ2-7	NA	CASSLVGTGQEQYF	TGCGCCAGCAGCTTGGTGGGGACAGGGCAAGAGCAGTACTTC
NA	TRBV29-1	TRBJ2-1	few	CSARASANNEQFF	TGCAGCGCTCGGGCTAGCGCCAACAATGAGCAGTTCTTC
TRBD2	TRBV5-1	TRBJ2-7	once	CASSLVSGATSYEQYF	TGCGCCAGCAGCTTGGTAAGCGGGGCCACCTCCTACGAGCAGTACTTC
TRBD1	TRBV10-3	TRBJ1-6	NA	CAIRPTGTNSPLHF	TGTGCCATCAGACCGACAGGGACCAATTCACCCCTCCACTTT
NA	TRBV11-2	TRBJ1-2	NA	CASRGLFPYGYTF	TGTGCCAGCAGGGGGCTATTCCCCTATGGCTACACCTTC
NA	TRBV7-8	TRBJ2-3	medium-sized	CASSHAGRSDTQYF	TGTGCCAGCAGCCACGCCGGTCGGTCCGATACGCAGTATTTT
NA	TRBV5-1	TRBJ1-1	NA	CASSGRQENTEAFF	TGCGCCAGCAGCGGTAGACAGGAGAACACTGAAGCTTTCTTT
TRBD2	TRBV6-6	TRBJ2-5	NA	CASSYGPTSGETQYF	TGTGCCAGCAGTTACGGTCCGACTAGCGGGGAGACCCAGTACTTC
NA	TRBV7-6	TRBJ1-1	NA	CASSTQPGTGEAFF	TGTGCCAGCAGCACCCAGCCGGGGACGGGTGAAGCTTTCTTT
NA	TRBV4-2	TRBJ1-2	NA	CASSQGRRATTNYGYTF	TGTGCCAGCAGCCAAGGAAGGCGCGCTACCACTAACTATGGCTACACCTTC
NA	TRBV5-1	TRBJ2-3	NA	CASSSSYTGTDTQYF	TGCGCCAGCAGCTCAAGTTACACAGGCACAGATACGCAGTATTTT
TRBD2	TRBV7-2	TRBJ2-7	NA	CASSPLAGGWYEQYF	TGTGCCAGCAGCCCCCTAGCGGGAGGATGGTACGAGCAGTACTTC
NA	TRBV7-8	TRBJ2-2	NA	CASSSREAGELFF	TGTGCCAGCAGCTCCCGGGAAGCCGGGGAGCTGTTTTTT
NA	TRBV7-2	TRBJ2-1	NA	CASSVAMENEQFF	TGTGCCAGCAGCGTAGCGATGGAGAATGAGCAGTTCTTC
TRBD2	TRBV6-1	TRBJ2-2	NA	CASSGKQSGRHLTGELFF	TGTGCCAGCAGTGGCAAGCAAAGCGGGAGGCATTTAACCGGGGAGCTGTTTTTT
TRBD2	TRBV11-2	TRBJ2-2	NA	CASNGLAGNTGELFF	TGTGCCAGTAATGGACTAGCGGGAAACACCGGGGAGCTGTTTTTT
TRBD1	TRBV7-2	TRBJ1-5	NA	CASRADREDQPQHF	TGTGCCAGCAGGGCGGACAGGGAAGACCAGCCCCAGCATTTT
TRBD1	TRBV5-3	TRBJ1-5	NA	CAGRITGGLKGQPQHF	TGTGCCGGACGAATTACAGGGGGTCTAAAGGGTCAGCCCCAGCATTTT
TRBD1	TRBV6-6	TRBJ2-1	once	CASSVQGSSYNEQFF	TGTGCCAGCAGTGTACAGGGGAGCTCCTACAATGAGCAGTTCTTC
NA	TRBV27	TRBJ2-7	NA	CASRSRPGLGYEQYF	TGTGCCAGCAGGTCTAGACCGGGACTGGGATACGAGCAGTACTTC
TRBD2	TRBV6-6	TRBJ2-7	NA	CASSREASYEQYF	TGTGCCAGCAGTCGGGAGGCGTCCTACGAGCAGTACTTC
TRBD2	TRBV5-1	TRBJ2-1	once	CASSLGLAGSDNEQFF	TGCGCCAGCAGCTTGGGCCTAGCGGGATCGGACAATGAGCAGTTCTTC
NA	TRBV6-4	TRBJ2-5	NA	CASSENRKGRETQYF	TGTGCCAGCAGTGAGAACCGAAAGGGTCGGGAGACCCAGTACTTC
NA	TRBV4-3	TRBJ2-2	NA	CASSQDVRHTGELFF	TGCGCCAGCAGCCAAGATGTCCGACACACCGGGGAGCTGTTTTTT
TRBD2	TRBV5-1	TRBJ2-2	NA	CASSPPFSGVNTGELFF	TGCGCCAGCAGCCCGCCGTTTAGCGGGGTTAACACCGGGGAGCTGTTTTTT
NA	TRBV10-3	TRBJ1-1	few	CAVTRDLNTEAFF	TGTGCCGTGACCCGGGATTTGAACACTGAAGCTTTCTTT
TRBD2	TRBV19	TRBJ2-5	NA	CASSTLAGGKTQYF	TGTGCCAGTAGTACCCTAGCGGGAGGAAAGACCCAGTACTTC
NA	TRBV2	TRBJ1-5	NA	CASSQEKQPQHF	TGTGCCAGCAGCCAGGAAAAACAGCCCCAGCATTTT
NA	TRBV19	TRBJ2-3	once	CASSRGVAGTTDTQYF	TGTGCCAGTAGTAGGGGGGTTGCGGGAACCACAGATACGCAGTATTTT
NA	TRBV27	TRBJ2-1	once	CASSFAPEVAYNEQFF	TGTGCCAGCAGTTTTGCCCCAGAAGTAGCATACAATGAGCAGTTCTTC
TRBD2	TRBV11-3	TRBJ2-2	NA	CASSSRLAEHTGELFF	TGTGCCAGCAGCTCCAGACTAGCGGAACACACCGGGGAGCTGTTTTTT
NA	TRBV5-1	TRBJ1-5	NA	CASSLEGINQPQHF	TGCGCCAGCAGCTTGGAGGGGATCAATCAGCCCCAGCATTTT
TRBD2	TRBV7-8	TRBJ2-2	NA	CASRDSGSWSGELFF	TGTGCCAGCAGGGACAGCGGGAGTTGGTCCGGGGAGCTGTTTTTT
NA	TRBV7-2	TRBJ2-7	NA	CASSSPPGRRQYF	TGTGCCAGCAGCTCCCCTCCCGGACGTAGGCAGTACTTC
NA	TRBV6-6	TRBJ1-1	NA	CASSYGQGRGTEAFF	TGTGCCAGCAGTTACGGGCAGGGAAGGGGCACTGAAGCTTTCTTT
NA	TRBV5-6	TRBJ2-7	NA	CASYRTTTYEQYF	TGTGCCAGCTACCGGACTACCACCTACGAGCAGTACTTC
TRBD1	TRBV19	TRBJ1-2	NA	CASSIGRGLYGYTF	TGTGCCAGTAGTATAGGCAGGGGGCTCTATGGCTACACCTTC
TRBD1	TRBV10-2	TRBJ1-2	hyperexpanded	CASSEDPQGVGYGYTF	TGCGCCAGCAGTGAGGACCCACAGGGGGTTGGCTATGGCTACACCTTC
TRBD1	TRBV25-1	TRBJ1-2	medium-sized	CASRGQEAPICTF	TGTGCCAGCAGGGGACAGGAAGCCCCGATCTGCACCTTC
TRBD2	TRBV18	TRBJ2-7	NA	CASSLSGGSSYEQYF	TGTGCCAGCTCCCTAAGCGGGGGAAGCTCCTACGAGCAGTACTTC
NA	TRBV6-5	TRBJ1-6	NA	CASSPKGGNSPLHF	TGTGCCAGCAGCCCAAAGGGAGGTAATTCACCCCTCCACTTT
TRBD1	TRBV5-1	TRBJ2-7	NA	CASSEEGQGVFDSYEQYF	TGCGCCAGCAGCGAAGAGGGACAGGGAGTCTTCGATTCCTACGAGCAGTACTTC
TRBD2	TRBV18	TRBJ2-1	NA	CASSQGLAGGDEQFF	TGTGCCAGCTCACAAGGACTAGCGGGAGGGGATGAGCAGTTCTTC
NA	TRBV6-5	TRBJ2-5	NA	CASSYEAGPVQTQYF	TGTGCCAGCAGTTACGAAGCGGGTCCGGTCCAGACCCAGTACTTC
NA	TRBV30	TRBJ2-5	once	CASRVGGGETQYF	TGTGCCTCGAGAGTTGGGGGAGGCGAGACCCAGTACTTC
NA	TRBV11-3	TRBJ2-7	NA	CASSLDREQLAYEQYF	TGTGCCAGCAGCTTAGATCGAGAACAGTTAGCCTACGAGCAGTACTTC
NA	TRBV10-3	TRBJ2-1	NA	CAISESGDEQFF	TGTGCCATCAGTGAGTCTGGCGATGAGCAGTTCTTC
TRBD2	TRBV18	TRBJ2-7	NA	CASSPGLANSYEQYF	TGTGCCAGCTCACCGGGACTAGCGAACTCCTACGAGCAGTACTTC
TRBD2	TRBV4-1	TRBJ2-3	once	CASSQEAWTSGRALADTQYF	TGCGCCAGCAGCCAAGAGGCTTGGACTAGCGGGAGGGCCCTGGCAGATACGCAGTATTTT